Each of the 24 T cell receptor beta chains below was sequenced from the same sample in a study of blood T cell repertoires in COVID-19. The method was immunoSEQ multiplex PCR; TCRdb's version includes in-frame clones alone and lacks a portion of them. The sample yields about 220,000 clones, over 70% seen once. Material: peripheral blood. The receptors derive from a woman aged 70 to 79 with acute or convalescent COVID-19.

CDR3: CASSLQRGVGGELFF. DNA of the CDR3: TGCGCCAGCAGCTTACAGCGGGGGGTTGGCGGGGAGCTGTTTTTT. The gene calls are TRBV5-1 and TRBJ2-2, with 9 bases that match TRBD2. CDR3 size: 15 residues. V shed 2 bases and J 7 bases; nucleotides not matched to a gene: 6. Looked up from germline, CDR1 is SGHRS and CDR2 is YFSETQ.

This clone was found many times. The V gene is TRBV21-1, the J gene TRBJ1-4; the table calls TRBD1, which could not be checked here. TRBV21-1 is listed as a pseudogene. The CDR3 runs to 15 residues. The CDR3 region is CASSRARGRGEKLFF. The CDR3 region has the DNA TGTGCCAGCAGCCGAGCCAGGGGTAGGGGTGAAAAACTGTTTTTT.

The count of this clone is one. CDR3 sequence (DNA): TGTGCCAGCAGGGCAAACGGGAAGGACACTGAAGCTTTCTTT. Translation: CASRANGKDTEAFF. This chain links TRBV2 with TRBJ1-1; D not certain. Trimming removed 6 bases at V and 3 bases at J, with 14 bases between. Looked up from germline, CDR1 is SNHLY and CDR2 is FYNNEI. The CDR3 loop spans 14 amino acids. Filled out from reference TRBV2 and TRBJ1-1, the complete variable domain reads EPEVTQTPSHQVTQMGQEVILRCVPISNHLYFYWYRQILGQKVEFLVSFYNNEISEKSEIFDDQFSVERPDGSNFTLKIRSTKLEDSAMYFCASRANGKDTEAFFGQGTRLTVV.

The V call is TRBV12-2, the J call TRBJ1-2; no check of the table's D call, TRBD1, against the DNA was made. TRBV12-2 is recorded as a pseudogene. This CDR3 is built from 18 residues. The CDR3, as DNA: TGTGCAAGTCGCTTAAACCCTTGGACAGGGGGTGAAAGAAATGGCTACACCTTC. This gives the protein CASRLNPWTGGERNGYTF.

The V gene is TRBV5-1, the J gene TRBJ1-6, with TRBD1 as a possible D gene (5 bases). The CDR3 runs to 12 residues. The germline CDR1 and CDR2 sequences are SGHRS and YFSETQ. Trimming removed 5 bases from V and 8 bases from J, with 8 bases in between. DNA of the CDR3: TGCGCCAGCAGATCGGGGGATTCACCCCTCCACTTT. Translating it yields CASRSGDSPLHF.

The V and J genes are TRBV5-1 and TRBJ2-5; TRBD2 matches 11 bases. The CDR3 runs to 16 residues. V was clipped by 0 bases and J by 7 bases; unmatched bases: 8. Germline V gene data show CDR1 as SGHRS and CDR2 as YFSETQ. CDR3 in amino acids: CASSLAPSGGSGTQYF. The CDR3 DNA sequence: TGCGCCAGCAGCTTGGCGCCTAGCGGGGGGTCTGGGACCCAGTACTTC.

The J gene is TRBJ1-1, the V gene TRBV6-2 or TRBV6-3; 7 bases map to TRBD1. CDR3 length equals 13 residues. Looked up from germline, CDR1 is MNHEY and CDR2 is SVGEGT. With V trimmed by 6 bases and J by 8 bases, 9 bases remained unmatched. The CDR3 spells CASSRDRASEAFF. For the CDR3, the DNA is TGTGCCAGCAGCCGCGACAGGGCCTCCGAAGCTTTCTTT.

CDR3 DNA: TGTGCCAGCAGCTTGGGCACAGGGCCTAACACTGAAGCTTTCTTT. This sequence encodes CASSLGTGPNTEAFF. The rearrangement uses TRBV11-3 and TRBJ1-1, with D possibly matching TRBD1 (6 bases). Germline V gene sequence: CDR1 SGHNT, CDR2 YENEEA. The CDR3 extends over 15 amino acids. The V and J ends lost 3 bases and 2 bases respectively, with 13 bases between them. Variable domain in full (rest from reference TRBV11-3 and TRBJ1-1): EAGVVQSPRYKIIEKKQPVAFWCNPISGHNTLYWYLQNLGQGPELLIRYENEEAVDDSQLPKDRFSAERLKGVDSTLKIQPAELGDSAVYLCASSLGTGPNTEAFFGQGTRLTVV.

The rearrangement joins TRBV2 to TRBJ2-3; a possible D gene is TRBD1 (6 bases). Trimming took off 8 bases at V and 3 bases at J, with 12 bases between the two ends. This CDR3 comprises 13 residues. Germline V gene lookup returns CDR1 SNHLY and CDR2 FYNNEI. The CDR3 loop is CASGYRVTDTQYF. DNA for the CDR3: TGTGCCAGCGGCTACAGGGTAACAGATACGCAGTATTTT.

J is TRBJ1-5 and V is TRBV30, with D maybe TRBD1 (5 bases). Germline lookup yields CDR1 GTSNPN and CDR2 SVGIG (reference sequence). The CDR3 has 12 amino acids. V shed 1 base and J shed 6 bases, with 7 bases lying between them. CDR3 in amino acids: CAWSAGRQPQHF. The CDR3 nucleotides are TGTGCCTGGAGTGCAGGGCGTCAGCCCCAGCATTTT.

The rearrangement links TRBV7-8 to TRBJ2-3, with 7 bases lining up with TRBD2. V was clipped by 2 bases and J by 9 bases; unmatched bases: 11. This CDR3 contains 15 residues. From germline, CDR1 is SGHVS and CDR2 FQNEAQ. The DNA of the CDR3 is TGTGCCAGCAGCTTAAGGGGAAGCGGACTAGACACGCAGTATTTT. Its protein product is CASSLRGSGLDTQYF.

The chain links TRBV18 to TRBJ2-7; maybe TRBD2 (5 bases). Germline V gene sequence: CDR1 KGHSH, CDR2 LQKENI. Trimming took 3 bases from V and 7 from J, leaving 13 bases between them. The CDR3 runs 13 residues. The CDR3 protein is CASSPRGSREQYF. DNA for the CDR3: TGTGCCAGCTCACCCCGAGGGTCGAGGGAGCAGTACTTC.

This rearrangement joins TRBV25-1 to TRBJ2-5; D possibly corresponds to TRBD1 (6 bases). Germline V lookup: CDR1 MGHDK, CDR2 SYGVNS. Trimming removed 0 bases from V and 5 bases from J, with 13 bases in between. The CDR3 contains 15 residues. The CDR3: CASSEYGRGKETQYF. Written as DNA, the CDR3 is TGTGCCAGCAGTGAATACGGAAGGGGGAAGGAGACCCAGTACTTC. The entire variable domain, with the rest obtained from reference TRBV25-1 and TRBJ2-5, is as follows: EADIYQTPRYLVIGTGKKITLECSQTMGHDKMYWYQQDPGMELHLIHYSYGVNSTEKGDLSSESTVSRIRTEHFPLTLESARPSHTSQYLCASSEYGRGKETQYFGPGTRLLVL.

The rearrangement joins TRBV3-1 (or the pseudogene TRBV3-2) to TRBJ1-1, with 10 bases that match TRBD1. The germline gives CDR1 LGHDT, CDR2 YNNKEL (reference sequence). The trim removed 1 base at V and 11 bases at J, leaving 7 bases unmatched. The CDR3 sequence is 14 residues long. CDR3 region: CASSQGQGARKAFF. The CDR3 bases are TGTGCCAGCAGCCAAGGACAGGGGGCACGAAAGGCTTTCTTT.

The chain joins TRBV5-1 to TRBJ1-1, with 10 bases matching TRBD1. CDR3 length: 15 amino acids. Germline V lookup: CDR1 SGHRS, CDR2 YFSETQ. Trimming took 3 bases from V and 1 from J; bases not matched to a gene: 3. In nucleotides, the CDR3 is TGCGCCAGCAGCTCTAGGACAGGGGGGAACACTGAAGCTTTCTTT. Its translation: CASSSRTGGNTEAFF.

This clone was seen a handful of times. The V and J genes are TRBV12-3 or TRBV12-4 and TRBJ2-1, with 8 nucleotides matching TRBD2. The length of the CDR3 is 13 residues. After removal of 5 bases from V and 15 bases from J, the junction contained 12 bases not matched to a gene. The CDR3 protein is CASSLQSRTSRFF. The CDR3 DNA reads as TGTGCCAGCAGTCTACAATCACGGACTAGCAGGTTCTTC.

The V gene is TRBV14, the J gene TRBJ2-5; TRBD1 matches at 8 bases. With V trimmed by 4 bases and J by 2 bases, 6 bases remained unmatched. Germline CDR1 reads SGHDN; CDR2 reads FVKESK. There are 15 residues in the CDR3. CDR3 in amino acids: CASSPDRTGQETQYF. DNA of the CDR3: TGTGCCAGCAGCCCCGACAGGACAGGGCAAGAGACCCAGTACTTC. The variable domain in full, with the rest retrieved from reference TRBV14 and TRBJ2-5, is EAGVTQFPSHSVIEKGQTVTLRCDPISGHDNLYWYRRVMGKEIKFLLHFVKESKQDESGMPNNRFLAERTGGTYSTLKVQPAELEDSGVYFCASSPDRTGQETQYFGPGTRLLVL.

The genes are TRBV24-1 and TRBJ2-5, with TRBD1 matching over 10 bases. Germline V lookup: CDR1 KGHDR, CDR2 SFDVKD. The CDR3 loop spans 16 amino acids. Trimming removed 6 bases from V and 4 bases from J; junction bases left unmatched: 10. The chain's CDR3 is CATSRGDRGRAETQYF. CDR3 bases: TGTGCCACCAGTCGGGGCGACAGGGGGCGCGCAGAGACCCAGTACTTC.

The chain employs TRBV4-1 and TRBJ2-7, with D tentatively TRBD1 (6 bases). Trimming took off 6 bases at V and 2 bases at J, with 20 bases between the two ends. The CDR3 contains 16 residues. Germline CDR1 and CDR2: MGHRA and YSYEKL. The CDR3 sequence is CASSPVPRGKAYEQYF. CDR3 in DNA: TGCGCCAGCAGTCCGGTCCCCAGGGGTAAGGCCTACGAGCAGTACTTC.

The CDR3 coding sequence is TGTGCCTGGAGAGGGAGCTCCTACGAGCAGTACGTC. Translating gives CAWRGSSYEQYV. The V and J genes are TRBV30 and TRBJ2-7, with D possibly TRBD2 on 5 matching bases. The V and J ends lost 3 bases and 0 bases respectively, with 6 bases between them. CDR3 size: 12 residues. CDR1 GTSNPN and CDR2 SVGIG come from the germline V gene (reference sequence).

V gene TRBV29-1 combines with J gene TRBJ2-3, with TRBD2 matching 8 bases. The CDR3 runs to 13 residues. Germline V CDR1 and CDR2: SQVTM, ANQGSEA. J lost 3 bases, V lost 6 bases, and 5 bases had no gene match. CDR3 residues: CSVGTSGTDTQYF. CDR3 coding DNA: TGCAGCGTAGGGACTAGTGGTACAGATACGCAGTATTTT.

Only a few counts were recorded for this clone. V usage is TRBV6-2 or TRBV6-3 and J usage is TRBJ2-3; tentative D call: TRBD2 (6 bases). Per germline, CDR1 MNHEY and CDR2 SVGEGT. The V and J ends lost 4 bases and 0 bases respectively, with 11 bases between them. This CDR3 region has 15 residues. The CDR3 loop is CASSSRGWSTDTQYF. The CDR3 nucleotides read TGTGCCAGCAGTTCCCGGGGGTGGAGCACAGATACGCAGTATTTT.

V and J are TRBV2 and TRBJ1-1, with TRBD1 matching 7 bases. The J segment lost 9 bases and the V segment lost 5 bases, leaving 9 bases of the junction unmatched. The CDR3 contains 13 residues. The germline CDR1 and CDR2 sequences are SNHLY and FYNNEI. The CDR3 region has the DNA TGTGCCAGCAGTTCTCAGGCACAGGGGCAAGCTTTCTTT. Translating gives CASSSQAQGQAFF.

This clone was seen only once. The rearrangement joins TRBV6-6 to TRBJ2-7, with a tentative D call TRBD1 (5 bases). The CDR3 is 13 amino acids. Trimming took 8 bases from V and 4 from J, leaving 15 bases between them. Germline CDR1 and CDR2: MNHNY and SVGAGI (reference sequence). CDR3 protein: CASQRQGNYEQYF. CDR3 nucleotide sequence: TGTGCCAGCCAGAGGCAGGGAAATTACGAGCAGTACTTC.